The entry that follows covers one T cell receptor beta chain sequence. This clone was observed a handful of times. What antigen it recognizes has not been identified. No much larger clone is present one base from it, and per-base qualities are unavailable. Different DNA sequences within this sample yield the same CDR3. The data belong to a study of beta chain features in type 1 diabetes (dated by TCRdb to the late 2010s). A note on the overall study: No differences in mean age, gender distribution, total cell number or subset yield were found between patients and healthy donors. A total of some 110 million sorted cells were examined across all samples, and the number of cells per subset was strongly correlated with RNA yield. The study compared the TCRB repertoires of sorted circulating CD4+ T cell subsets in recently diagnosed type 1 diabetes patients with those in matched healthy donors. Regulatory and stem cell-like memory subsets were isolated from only 8 patients and about eight healthy donors, whereas naive and central memory subsets came from all 30 or so donors. Points the paper makes about the study in general: Because cDNA was sequenced instead of genomic DNA, activated cells with high expression could be over-represented, although the groups did not differ in activation or CD3 levels. Patients with type 1 diabetes made fewer insertions and deleted more nucleotides at VDJ recombination sites, implying thymic rearrangement abnormalities. PCR might favor shorter templates, but patient and control samples were amplified and corrected together, so any skew would affect both groups equally. A moderate but significant shortening of TCRB CDR3 length was observed in type 1 diabetes patients in all four CD4+ subsets. Only small numbers of individuals were included in the HLA sub-analyses, which left unresolved whether HLA type had any influence on TCRB rearrangement. Naive, central memory and regulatory TCRB repertoires appeared to be more similar among patients than among healthy donors.

Germline trimming: 0 bases from V, 2 bases from J; junction bases outside gene matches: 4. For CDR1 and CDR2, the germline V gene lists SGHRS and YFSETQ. The CDR3 runs 16 amino acids, cysteine and phenylalanine included. Only the CDR3 part of the read is kept: 48 bases, read in frame from the first base. From each donor, a single peripheral blood sample of 95 to 150 mL on average was drawn into heparinised tubes. Using a panel that included CD45RO, CCR7, CD25, CD127, CD95 and CD27, naive, central memory, regulatory and stem cell-like memory CD4+ T cells were sorted on a BD FACSAria II. Every sorted population had a purity above 95%. PBMCs were isolated immediately by Lymphoprep density gradient centrifugation and stained directly without culture. So that batch effects would be minimized, each experiment stained and sorted samples in pairs, pairing one healthy donor with one patient. The entire isolated RNA was reverse transcribed using the High Capacity cDNA Reverse Transcription Kit, and thus expressed TCRB transcripts were sequenced. Deep immunoSEQ sequencing was performed on naive, central memory and regulatory T cell samples, with an average of approximately 4 million total reads per sample. Sorted cells were lysed in RLT buffer and RNA was extracted with DNase-treated RNeasy Micro or Mini kits, depending on cell number. To prevent cross-contamination, every cell subset was processed on its own, while patient and healthy donor samples were processed together. Using the immunoSEQ multiplex PCR, TCRB sequences were amplified from cDNA into 87-bp fragments spanning the CDR3 region. The amplicons were sequenced using the Illumina HiSeq platform. The authors' pipeline ran thus. Synthetic template baselines were used to correct PCR bias computationally, reads within Hamming distance 2 were collapsed together, and singletons that could not be merged were discarded. Reads were aligned to IMGT to assign V, D and J genes, CDR3 length, and insertions or deletions at six rearrangement sites. Clonotype counts were normalized to sorted cell number within each subset before computing true diversity and Gini coefficients with the tcR R package. The overlap coefficient, calculated on TCRB nucleotide sequences, was used to quantify repertoire sharing. This is the immuneACCESS table as TCRdb keeps it, with only in-frame sequences that have V and J called. A part of the clones is gone; compared with another copy, unresolved V genes explain less than half, and the rest is unexplained. V and J calls plus clone size are reproduced from that table; the DNA served to infer D and trimming. Across this sample there are hundreds of thousands of clones, with 9.3% seen only once. In total, the top ten clones hold 0.95% to 1.1% of the sample.

The sequence links TRBV5-1 to TRBJ2-3; the central 9 bases match TRBD2. This receptor was identified in a man aged 25-40 years with type 1 diabetes. The sequenced material came from central memory CD4+ T cells from blood. The DNA sequence is given as TGCGCCAGCAGCTTGGGGGCTAGCGGGGACACAGATACGCAGTATTTT. Its protein is CASSLGASGDTDTQYF.